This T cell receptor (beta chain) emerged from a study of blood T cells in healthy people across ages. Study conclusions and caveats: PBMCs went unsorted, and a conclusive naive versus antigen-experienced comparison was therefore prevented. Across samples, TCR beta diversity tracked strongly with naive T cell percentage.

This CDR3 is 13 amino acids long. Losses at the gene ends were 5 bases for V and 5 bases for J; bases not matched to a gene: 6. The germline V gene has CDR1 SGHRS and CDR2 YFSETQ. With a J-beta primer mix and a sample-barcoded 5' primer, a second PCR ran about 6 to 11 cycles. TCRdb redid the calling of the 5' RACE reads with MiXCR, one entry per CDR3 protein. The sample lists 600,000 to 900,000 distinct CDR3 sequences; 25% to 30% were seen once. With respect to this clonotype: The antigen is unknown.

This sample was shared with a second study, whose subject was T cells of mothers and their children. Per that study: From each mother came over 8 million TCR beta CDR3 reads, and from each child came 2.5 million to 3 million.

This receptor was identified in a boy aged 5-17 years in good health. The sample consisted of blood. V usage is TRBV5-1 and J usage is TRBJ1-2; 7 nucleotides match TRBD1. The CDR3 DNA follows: TGCGCCAGCAGGACAGGGCTGAGATATGGCTACACCTTC. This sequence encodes CASRTGLRYGYTF.